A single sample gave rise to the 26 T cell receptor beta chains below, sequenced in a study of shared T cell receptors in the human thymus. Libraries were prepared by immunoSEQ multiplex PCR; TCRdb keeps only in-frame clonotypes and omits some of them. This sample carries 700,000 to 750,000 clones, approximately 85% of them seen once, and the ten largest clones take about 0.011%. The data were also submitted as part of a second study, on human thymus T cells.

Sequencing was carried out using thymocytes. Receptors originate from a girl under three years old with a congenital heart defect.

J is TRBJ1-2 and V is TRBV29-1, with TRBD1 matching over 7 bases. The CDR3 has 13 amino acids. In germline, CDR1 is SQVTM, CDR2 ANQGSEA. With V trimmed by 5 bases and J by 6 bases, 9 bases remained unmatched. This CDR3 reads CSVIKTGEHGYTF. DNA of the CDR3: TGCAGCGTTATCAAAACAGGGGAACATGGCTACACCTTC. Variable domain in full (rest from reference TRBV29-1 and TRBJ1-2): SAVISQKPSRDICQRGTSLTIQCQVDSQVTMMFWYRQQPGQSLTLIATANQGSEATYESGFVIDKFPISRPNLTFSTLTVSNMSPEDSSIYLCSVIKTGEHGYTFGSGTRLTVV.

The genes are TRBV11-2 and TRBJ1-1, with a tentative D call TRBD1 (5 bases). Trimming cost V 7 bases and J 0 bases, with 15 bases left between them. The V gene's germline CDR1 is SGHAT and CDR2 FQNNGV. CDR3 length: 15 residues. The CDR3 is CASTYLQGMNTEAFF. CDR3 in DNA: TGTGCCAGCACCTACCTCCAGGGAATGAACACTGAAGCTTTCTTT.

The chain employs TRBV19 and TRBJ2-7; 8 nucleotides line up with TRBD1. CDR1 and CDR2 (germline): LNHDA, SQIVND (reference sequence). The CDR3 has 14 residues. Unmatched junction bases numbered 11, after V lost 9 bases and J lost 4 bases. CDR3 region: CARTTDRGRYEQYF. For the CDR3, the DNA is TGTGCCAGGACCACAGACAGGGGAAGGTACGAGCAGTACTTC.

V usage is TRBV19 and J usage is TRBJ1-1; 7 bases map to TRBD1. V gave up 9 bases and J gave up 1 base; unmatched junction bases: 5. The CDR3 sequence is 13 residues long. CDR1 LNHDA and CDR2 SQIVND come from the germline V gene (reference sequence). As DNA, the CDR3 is TGTGCCAGCTGCACAGGGGAGAACACTGAAGCTTTCTTT. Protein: CASCTGENTEAFF.

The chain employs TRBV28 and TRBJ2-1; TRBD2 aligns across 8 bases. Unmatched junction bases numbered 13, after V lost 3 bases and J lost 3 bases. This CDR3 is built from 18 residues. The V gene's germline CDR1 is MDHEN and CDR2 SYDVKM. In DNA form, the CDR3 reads TGTGCCAGCAGTTTGAGAGGTAGGGAACTAGCGGACTACAATGAGCAGTTCTTC. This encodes CASSLRGRELADYNEQFF.

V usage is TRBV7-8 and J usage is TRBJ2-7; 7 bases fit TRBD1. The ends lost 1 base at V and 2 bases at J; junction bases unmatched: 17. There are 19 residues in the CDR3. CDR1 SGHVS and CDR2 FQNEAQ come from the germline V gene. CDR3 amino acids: CASSLGGTVFPPSPYEQYF. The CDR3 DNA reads TGTGCCAGCAGCTTAGGGGGGACAGTGTTTCCACCCTCTCCCTACGAGCAGTACTTC.

The CDR3 sequence: CASSQDGGWTGARNQPQHF. DNA of the CDR3: TGCGCCAGCAGCCAAGATGGGGGTTGGACAGGGGCGAGAAATCAGCCCCAGCATTTT. The chain combines TRBV4-3 with TRBJ1-5, with 9 bases that match TRBD1. V gave up 0 bases and J gave up 4 bases; unmatched junction bases: 13. This CDR3 contains 19 residues. Germline V gene data show CDR1 as LGHNA and CDR2 as YSLEER.

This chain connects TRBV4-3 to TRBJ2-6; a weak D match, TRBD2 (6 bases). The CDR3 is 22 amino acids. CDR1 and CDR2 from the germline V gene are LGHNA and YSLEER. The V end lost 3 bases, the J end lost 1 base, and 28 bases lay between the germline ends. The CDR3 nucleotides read TGCGCCAGCAGCCATCACCTTCAGGAGATCACGGGGGTCCCTTCTGGGGCCAACGTCCTGACTTTC. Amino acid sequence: CASSHHLQEITGVPSGANVLTF.

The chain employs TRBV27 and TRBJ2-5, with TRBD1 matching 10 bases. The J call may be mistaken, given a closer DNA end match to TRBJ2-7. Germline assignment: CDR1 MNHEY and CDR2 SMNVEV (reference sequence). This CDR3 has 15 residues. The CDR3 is CASSFPGQGIHEQYF. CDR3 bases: TGTGCCAGCAGTTTTCCGGGACAGGGGATCCACGAGCAGTACTTC.

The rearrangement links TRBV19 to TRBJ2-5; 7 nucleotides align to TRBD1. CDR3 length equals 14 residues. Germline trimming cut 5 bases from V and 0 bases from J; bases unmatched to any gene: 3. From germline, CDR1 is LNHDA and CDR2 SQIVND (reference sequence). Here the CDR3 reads CASSRQGHQETQYF. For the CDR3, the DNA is TGTGCCAGTAGTCGACAGGGACACCAAGAGACCCAGTACTTC.

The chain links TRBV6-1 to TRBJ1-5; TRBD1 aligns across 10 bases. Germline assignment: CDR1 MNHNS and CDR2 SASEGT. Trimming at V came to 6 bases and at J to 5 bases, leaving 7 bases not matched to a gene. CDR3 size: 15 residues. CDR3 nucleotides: TGTGCCAGCAGCAACGACAGGGGGCCGCATCAGCCCCAGCATTTT. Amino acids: CASSNDRGPHQPQHF.

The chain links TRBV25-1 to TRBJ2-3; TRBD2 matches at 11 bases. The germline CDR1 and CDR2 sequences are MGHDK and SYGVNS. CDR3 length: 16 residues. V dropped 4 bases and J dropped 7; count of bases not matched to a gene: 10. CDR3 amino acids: CASSVTSGGFMYTQYF. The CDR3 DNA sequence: TGTGCCAGCAGTGTTACTAGCGGGGGATTTATGTATACGCAGTATTTT.

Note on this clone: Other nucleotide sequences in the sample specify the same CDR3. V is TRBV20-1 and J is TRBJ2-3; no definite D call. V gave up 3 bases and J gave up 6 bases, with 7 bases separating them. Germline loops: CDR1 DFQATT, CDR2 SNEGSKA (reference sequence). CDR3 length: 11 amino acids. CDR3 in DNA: TGCAGTGCTAGTGGCCCCGATACGCAGTATTTT. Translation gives CSASGPDTQYF.

The CDR3 here is CASSLAHSGANVLTF. The CDR3 nucleotides read TGTGCCAGCAGCTTAGCACACTCTGGGGCCAACGTCCTGACTTTC. This chain uses TRBV11-2 with TRBJ2-6, with no clear D. The CDR3 loop spans 15 amino acids. Germline-derived CDR1 and CDR2 are SGHAT and FQNNGV. V lost 1 base to trimming and J lost 0 bases, with 4 bases between them.

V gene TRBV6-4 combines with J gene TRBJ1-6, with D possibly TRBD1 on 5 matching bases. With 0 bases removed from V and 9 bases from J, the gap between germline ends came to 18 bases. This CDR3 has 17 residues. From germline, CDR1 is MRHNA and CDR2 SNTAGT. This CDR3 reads CASSDSIRGAGVSPLHF. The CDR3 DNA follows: TGTGCCAGCAGTGACTCGATAAGGGGCGCGGGAGTTTCACCCCTCCACTTT.

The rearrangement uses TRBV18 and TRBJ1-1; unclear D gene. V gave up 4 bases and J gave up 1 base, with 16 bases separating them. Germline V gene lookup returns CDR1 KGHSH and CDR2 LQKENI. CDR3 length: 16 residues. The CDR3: CASSHHLRFGNTEAFF. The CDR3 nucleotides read TGTGCCAGCTCACACCATCTCAGGTTCGGGAACACTGAAGCTTTCTTT.

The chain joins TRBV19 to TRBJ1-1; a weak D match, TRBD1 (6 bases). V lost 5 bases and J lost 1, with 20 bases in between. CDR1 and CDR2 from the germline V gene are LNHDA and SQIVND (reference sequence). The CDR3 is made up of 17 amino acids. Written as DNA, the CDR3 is TGTGCCAGTAGTTCCAGCAGGGTATCGACAGGGAACACTGAAGCTTTCTTT. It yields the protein CASSSSRVSTGNTEAFF.

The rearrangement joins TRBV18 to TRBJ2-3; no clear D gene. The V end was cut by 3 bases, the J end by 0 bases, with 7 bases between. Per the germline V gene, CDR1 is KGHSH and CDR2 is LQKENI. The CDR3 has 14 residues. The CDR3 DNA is TGTGCCAGCTCACCGCGTCTTAGCACAGATACGCAGTATTTT. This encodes CASSPRLSTDTQYF.

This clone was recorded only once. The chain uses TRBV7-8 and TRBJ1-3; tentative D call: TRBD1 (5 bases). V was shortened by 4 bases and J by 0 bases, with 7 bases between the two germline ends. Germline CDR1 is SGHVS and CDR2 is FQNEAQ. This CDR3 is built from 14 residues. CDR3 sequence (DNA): TGTGCCAGCAGCTCGACAGACTCTGGAAACACCATATATTTT. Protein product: CASSSTDSGNTIYF.

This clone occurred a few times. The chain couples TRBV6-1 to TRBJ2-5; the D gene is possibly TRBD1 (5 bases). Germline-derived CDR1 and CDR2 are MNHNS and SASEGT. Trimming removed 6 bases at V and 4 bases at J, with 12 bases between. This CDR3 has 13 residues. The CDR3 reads CASRQVDLETQYF. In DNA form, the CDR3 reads TGTGCCAGCAGACAGGTTGATCTAGAGACCCAGTACTTC.

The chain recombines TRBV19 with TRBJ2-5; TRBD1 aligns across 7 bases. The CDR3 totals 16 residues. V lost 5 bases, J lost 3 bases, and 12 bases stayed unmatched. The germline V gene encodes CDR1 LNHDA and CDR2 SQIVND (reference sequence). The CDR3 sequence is CASSVSWTGREETQYF. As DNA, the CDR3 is TGTGCCAGTAGTGTCTCTTGGACAGGAAGGGAAGAGACCCAGTACTTC.

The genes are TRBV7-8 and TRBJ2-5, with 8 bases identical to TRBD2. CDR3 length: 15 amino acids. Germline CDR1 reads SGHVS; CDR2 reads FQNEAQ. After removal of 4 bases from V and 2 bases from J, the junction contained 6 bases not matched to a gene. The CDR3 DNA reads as TGTGCCAGCAGCTCCCGGACTAGCCGGCAAGAGACCCAGTACTTC. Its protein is CASSSRTSRQETQYF.

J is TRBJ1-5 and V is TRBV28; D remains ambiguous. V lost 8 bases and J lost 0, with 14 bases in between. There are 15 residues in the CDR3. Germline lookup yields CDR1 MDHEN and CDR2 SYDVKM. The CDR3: CASGLTLYSNQPQHF. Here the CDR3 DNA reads TGTGCCAGCGGATTGACACTTTATAGCAATCAGCCCCAGCATTTT. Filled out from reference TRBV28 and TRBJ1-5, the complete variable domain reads DVKVTQSSRYLVKRTGEKVFLECVQDMDHENMFWYRQDPGLGLRLIYFSYDVKMKEKGDIPEGYSVSREKKERFSLILESASTNQTSMYLCASGLTLYSNQPQHFGDGTRLSIL.

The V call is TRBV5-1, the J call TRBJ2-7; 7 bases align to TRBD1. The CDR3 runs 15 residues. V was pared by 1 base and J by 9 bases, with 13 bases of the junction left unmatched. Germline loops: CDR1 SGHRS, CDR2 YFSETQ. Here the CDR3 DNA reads TGCGCCAGCAGCTTGATACCGAACGGACAGGAGGTGCAGTACTTC. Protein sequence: CASSLIPNGQEVQYF. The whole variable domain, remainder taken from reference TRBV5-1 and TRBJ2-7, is KAGVTQTPRYLIKTRGQQVTLSCSPISGHRSVSWYQQTPGQGLQFLFEYFSETQRNKGNFPGRFSGRQFSNSRSEMNVSTLELGDSALYLCASSLIPNGQEVQYFGPGTRLTVT.

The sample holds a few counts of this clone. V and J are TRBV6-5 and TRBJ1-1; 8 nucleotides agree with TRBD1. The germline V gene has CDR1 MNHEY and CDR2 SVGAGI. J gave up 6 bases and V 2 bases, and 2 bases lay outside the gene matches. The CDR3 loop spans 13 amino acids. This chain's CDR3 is CASSYEQGAEAFF. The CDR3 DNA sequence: TGTGCCAGCAGTTACGAACAGGGGGCTGAAGCTTTCTTT.

CDR3 protein: CASSLVDVRRDRGPYEQYF. The DNA of the CDR3 is TGCGCCAGCAGCTTGGTGGATGTTCGACGGGACAGGGGCCCCTACGAGCAGTACTTC. This chain joins TRBV5-1 and TRBJ2-7; 10 positions match TRBD1. This CDR3 comprises 19 residues. The junction had 14 bases not matched to a gene; V was cut back by 0 bases and J by 2 bases. Germline V gene sequence: CDR1 SGHRS, CDR2 YFSETQ.